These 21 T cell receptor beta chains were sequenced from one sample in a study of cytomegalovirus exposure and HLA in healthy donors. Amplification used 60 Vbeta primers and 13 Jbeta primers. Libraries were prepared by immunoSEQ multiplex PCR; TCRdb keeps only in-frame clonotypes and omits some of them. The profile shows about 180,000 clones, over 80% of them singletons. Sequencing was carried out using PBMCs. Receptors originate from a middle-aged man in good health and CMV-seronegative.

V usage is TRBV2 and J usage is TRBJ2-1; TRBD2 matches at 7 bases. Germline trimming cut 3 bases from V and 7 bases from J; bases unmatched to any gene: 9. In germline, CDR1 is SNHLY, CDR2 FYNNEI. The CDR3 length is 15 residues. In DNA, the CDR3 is TGTGCCAGCAGTGACGCGGCTAGCGGTTCTAATGAGCAGTTCTTC. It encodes CASSDAASGSNEQFF.

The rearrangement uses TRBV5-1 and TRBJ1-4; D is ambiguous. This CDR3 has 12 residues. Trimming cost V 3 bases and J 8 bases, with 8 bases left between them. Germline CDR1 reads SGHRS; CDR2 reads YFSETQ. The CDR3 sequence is CASSSPSEKLFF. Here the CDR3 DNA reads TGCGCCAGCAGCTCTCCCTCGGAAAAACTGTTTTTT.

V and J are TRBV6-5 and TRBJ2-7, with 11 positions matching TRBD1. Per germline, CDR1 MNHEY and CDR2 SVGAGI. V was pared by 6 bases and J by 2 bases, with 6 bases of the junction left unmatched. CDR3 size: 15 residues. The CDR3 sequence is CASRFGTGGAYEQYF. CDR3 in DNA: TGTGCCAGCAGATTTGGGACAGGGGGAGCCTACGAGCAGTACTTC.

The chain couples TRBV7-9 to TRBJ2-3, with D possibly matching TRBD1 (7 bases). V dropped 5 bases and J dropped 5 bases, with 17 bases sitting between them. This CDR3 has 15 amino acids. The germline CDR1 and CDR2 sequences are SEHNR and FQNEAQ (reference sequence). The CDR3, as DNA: TGTGCCAGCAGCCCACCCCAGGGGGAGGTAGATACGCAGTATTTT. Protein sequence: CASSPPQGEVDTQYF. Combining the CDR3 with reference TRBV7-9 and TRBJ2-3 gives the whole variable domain DTGVSQNPRHKITKRGQNVTFRCDPISEHNRLYWYRQTLGQGPEFLTYFQNEAQLEKSRLLSDRFSAERPKGSFSTLEIQRTEQGDSAMYLCASSPPQGEVDTQYFGPGTRLTVL.

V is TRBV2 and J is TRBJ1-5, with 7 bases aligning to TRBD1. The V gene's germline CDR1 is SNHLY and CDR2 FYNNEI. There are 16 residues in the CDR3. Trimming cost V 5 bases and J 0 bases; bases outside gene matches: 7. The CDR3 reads CASSKGARGSNQPQHF. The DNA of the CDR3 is TGTGCCAGCAGTAAGGGGGCCAGGGGTAGCAATCAGCCCCAGCATTTT.

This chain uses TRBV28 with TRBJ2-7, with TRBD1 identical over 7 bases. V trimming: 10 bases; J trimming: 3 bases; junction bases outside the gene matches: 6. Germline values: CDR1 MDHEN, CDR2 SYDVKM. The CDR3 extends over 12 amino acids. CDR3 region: CATNGQVYEQYF. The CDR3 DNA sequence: TGTGCCACCAATGGACAGGTCTACGAGCAGTACTTC.

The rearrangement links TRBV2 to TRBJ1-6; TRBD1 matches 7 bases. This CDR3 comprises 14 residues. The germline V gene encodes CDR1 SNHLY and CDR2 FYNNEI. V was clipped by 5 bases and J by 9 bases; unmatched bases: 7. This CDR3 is CASSKDRVRSPLHF. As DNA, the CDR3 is TGTGCCAGCAGTAAAGACAGGGTACGTTCACCCCTCCACTTT.

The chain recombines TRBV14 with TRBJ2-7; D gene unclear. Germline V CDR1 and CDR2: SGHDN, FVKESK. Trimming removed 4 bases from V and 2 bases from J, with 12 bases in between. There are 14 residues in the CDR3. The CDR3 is CASSRRSGTYEQYF. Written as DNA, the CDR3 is TGTGCCAGCAGCCGACGGTCGGGTACCTACGAGCAGTACTTC.

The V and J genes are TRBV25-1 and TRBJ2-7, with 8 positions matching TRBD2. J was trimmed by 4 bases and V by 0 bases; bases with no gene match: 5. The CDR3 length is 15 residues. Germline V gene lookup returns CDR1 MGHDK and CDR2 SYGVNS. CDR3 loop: CASSEYGAGVYEQYF. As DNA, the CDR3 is TGTGCCAGCAGTGAATATGGAGCGGGAGTTTACGAGCAGTACTTC.

The CDR3 DNA reads TGTGCCAGCAGCTTAGGACTAGCGGGCTCCTACAATGAGCAGTTCTTC. It is translated as CASSLGLAGSYNEQFF. The J gene is TRBJ2-1, the V gene TRBV5-5, with TRBD2 identical over 11 bases. Trimming at V came to 2 bases and at J to 0 bases, leaving 1 base not matched to a gene. CDR1 SGHKS and CDR2 YYEKEE come from the germline V gene (reference sequence). This CDR3 is 16 amino acids long.

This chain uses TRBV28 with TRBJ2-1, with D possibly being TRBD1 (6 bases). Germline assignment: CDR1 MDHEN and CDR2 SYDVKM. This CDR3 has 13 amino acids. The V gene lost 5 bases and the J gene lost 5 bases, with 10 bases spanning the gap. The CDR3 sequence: CASSPYRDNEQFF. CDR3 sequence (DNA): TGTGCCAGCAGTCCCTACAGGGACAATGAGCAGTTCTTC.

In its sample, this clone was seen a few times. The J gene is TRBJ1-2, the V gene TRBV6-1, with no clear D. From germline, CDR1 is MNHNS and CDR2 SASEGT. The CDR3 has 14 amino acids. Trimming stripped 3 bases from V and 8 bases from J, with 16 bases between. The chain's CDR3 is CASSDGRALGGYTF. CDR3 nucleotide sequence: TGTGCCAGCAGTGACGGGCGGGCCTTGGGGGGCTACACCTTC.

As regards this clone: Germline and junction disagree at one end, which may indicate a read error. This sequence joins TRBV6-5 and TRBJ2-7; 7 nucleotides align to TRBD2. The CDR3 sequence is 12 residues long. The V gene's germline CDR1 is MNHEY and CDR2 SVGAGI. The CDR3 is CASSPLPLAEQF. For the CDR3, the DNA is TGTGCCAGCAGTCCACTCCCCCTAGCGGAACAATTC.

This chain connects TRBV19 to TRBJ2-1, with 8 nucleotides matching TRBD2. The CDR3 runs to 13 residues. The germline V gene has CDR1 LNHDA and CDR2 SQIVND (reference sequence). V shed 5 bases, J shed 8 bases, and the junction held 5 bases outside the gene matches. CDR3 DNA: TGTGCCAGTAGTCCAGGGACTAGTCATGAGCAGTTCTTC. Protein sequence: CASSPGTSHEQFF. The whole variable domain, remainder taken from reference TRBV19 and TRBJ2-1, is DGGITQSPKYLFRKEGQNVTLSCEQNLNHDAMYWYRQDPGQGLRLIYYSQIVNDFQKGDIAEGYSVSREKKESFPLTVTSAQKNPTAFYLCASSPGTSHEQFFGPGTRLTVL.

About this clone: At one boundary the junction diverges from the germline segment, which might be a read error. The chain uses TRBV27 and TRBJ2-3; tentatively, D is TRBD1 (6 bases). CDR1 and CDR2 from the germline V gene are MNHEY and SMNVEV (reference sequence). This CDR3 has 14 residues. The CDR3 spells CASSLVQGTDTQYF. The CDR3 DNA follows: TGTGCCAGCAGTTTAGTACAGGGCACGGATACGCAGTATTTT.

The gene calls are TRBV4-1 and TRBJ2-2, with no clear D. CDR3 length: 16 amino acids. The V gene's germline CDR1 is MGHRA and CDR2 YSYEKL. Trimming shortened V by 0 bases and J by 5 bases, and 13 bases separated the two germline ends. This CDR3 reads CASSQDPTRWTGELFF. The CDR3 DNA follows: TGCGCCAGCAGCCAAGATCCCACCAGGTGGACCGGGGAGCTGTTTTTT.

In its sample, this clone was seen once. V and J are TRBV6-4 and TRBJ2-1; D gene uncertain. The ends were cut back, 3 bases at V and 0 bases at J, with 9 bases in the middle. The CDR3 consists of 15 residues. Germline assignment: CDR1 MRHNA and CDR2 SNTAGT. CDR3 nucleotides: TGTGCCAGCAGTGAGACACAAAGCTCCTACAATGAGCAGTTCTTC. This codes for CASSETQSSYNEQFF.

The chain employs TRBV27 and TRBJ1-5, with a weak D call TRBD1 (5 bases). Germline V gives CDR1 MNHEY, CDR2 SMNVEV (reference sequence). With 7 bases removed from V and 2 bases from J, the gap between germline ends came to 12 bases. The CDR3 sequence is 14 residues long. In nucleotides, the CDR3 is TGTGCCAGCAAAACCGGGGGAGGCAATCAGCCCCAGCATTTT. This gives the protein CASKTGGGNQPQHF.

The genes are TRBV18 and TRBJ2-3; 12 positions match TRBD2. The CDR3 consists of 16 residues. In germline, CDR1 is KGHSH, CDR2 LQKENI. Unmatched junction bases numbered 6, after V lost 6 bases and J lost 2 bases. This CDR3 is CASSPGTSGPTDTQYF. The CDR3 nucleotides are TGTGCCAGCTCCCCTGGGACTAGCGGGCCCACAGATACGCAGTATTTT.

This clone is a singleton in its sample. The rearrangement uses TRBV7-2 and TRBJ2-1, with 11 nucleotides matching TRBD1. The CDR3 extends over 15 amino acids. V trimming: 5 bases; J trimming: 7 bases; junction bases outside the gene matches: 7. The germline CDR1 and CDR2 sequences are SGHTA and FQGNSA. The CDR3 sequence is CASSARDRGRNEQFF. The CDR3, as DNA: TGTGCCAGCAGCGCCCGGGACAGGGGGAGAAATGAGCAGTTCTTC.

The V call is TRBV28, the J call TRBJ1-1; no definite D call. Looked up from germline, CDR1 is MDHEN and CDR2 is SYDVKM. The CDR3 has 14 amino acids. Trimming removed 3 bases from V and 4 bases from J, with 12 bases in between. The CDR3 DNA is TGTGCCAGCAGTTTGCCCACATCGGGCACTGAAGCTTTCTTT. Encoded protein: CASSLPTSGTEAFF.